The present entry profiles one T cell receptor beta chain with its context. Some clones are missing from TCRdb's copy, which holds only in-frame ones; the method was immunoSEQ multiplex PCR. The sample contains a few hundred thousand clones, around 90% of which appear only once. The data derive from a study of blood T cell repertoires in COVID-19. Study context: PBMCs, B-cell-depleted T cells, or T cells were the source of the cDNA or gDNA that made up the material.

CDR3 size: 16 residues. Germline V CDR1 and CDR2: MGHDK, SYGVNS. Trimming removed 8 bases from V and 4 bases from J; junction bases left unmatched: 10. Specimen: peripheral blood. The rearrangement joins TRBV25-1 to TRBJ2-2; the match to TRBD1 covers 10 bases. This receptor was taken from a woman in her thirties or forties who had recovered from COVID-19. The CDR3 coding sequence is TGTGCCAGCCGAAGACCGGGACAGGGGACCACCGGGGAGCTGTTTTTT. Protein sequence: CASRRPGQGTTGELFF.